This is a list of T cell receptor beta chains from one sample in a study of response to subunit inactivated influenza vaccine. In TCRdb, the RT-PCR reads were re-called with MiXCR into one record per CDR3 protein. The top ten clones hold 11% of a sample with approximately 700,000 distinct CDR3 sequences, around 16% of them seen once. This specimen consisted of PBMCs from blood, obtained 11 to 12 days after vaccination. Source of these receptors: a man in his forties or fifties who received an inactivated influenza vaccine. Both conserved end residues are part of each CDR3. Fields, in order: CDR3 protein, CDR3 DNA, clone size, V gene, J gene, D gene. A D gene is named only where the DNA matches it firmly. Not every row has a clone size; where given, it reads once, few, many or a size class.

CASSRYDRDRSYEQYF	TGTGCCAGCAGCCGATACGACAGGGATAGGTCCTACGAGCAGTACTTC	many	TRBV12-3/TRBV12-4	TRBJ2-7	TRBD1
CASSPPEAGETQYF	TGTGCCAGCAGCCCCCCTGAAGCGGGGGAGACCCAGTACTTC	.	TRBV21-1	TRBJ2-5	.
CASRGQLPKVLTF	TGTGCCAGCAGAGGACAGTTACCTAAGGTCCTGACTTTC	.	TRBV12-3/TRBV12-4	TRBJ2-6	.
CASSLLSGASSYNEQFF	TGTGCCAGCAGCCTCCTATCGGGGGCATCCTCCTACAATGAGCAGTTCTTC	few	TRBV7-9	TRBJ2-1	.
CASSQLPDSTIEKLFF	TGTGCCAGCAGCCAGCTGCCGGACAGTACAATTGAAAAACTGTTTTTT	.	TRBV7-2	TRBJ1-4	.
CATGRGGYNEQFF	TGTGCCACCGGACGGGGGGGATACAATGAGCAGTTCTTC	few	TRBV24-1	TRBJ2-1	TRBD2
CASSLETTGELFF	TGTGCCAGCAGCTTAGAGACTACCGGGGAGCTGTTTTTT	.	TRBV7-9	TRBJ2-2	.
CASSGDSRGNEKLFF	TGTGCCAGCAGCGGGGACAGTAGAGGGAATGAAAAACTGTTTTTT	.	TRBV9	TRBJ1-4	TRBD1
CASSLPTQSYEQYF	TGTGCCAGCAGCTTACCCACTCAATCCTACGAGCAGTACTTC	.	TRBV7-9	TRBJ2-7	.
CASSTRDRYNQPQHF	TGTGCCAGCAGTACTCGGGACCGCTACAATCAGCCCCAGCATTTT	.	TRBV6-5	TRBJ1-5	.
CSVASRLQETQYF	TGCAGCGTTGCCAGCCGACTACAAGAGACCCAGTACTTC	few	TRBV29-1	TRBJ2-5	.
CASSREIGQPYEQYF	TGCGCCAGCAGCCGCGAAATTGGACAGCCCTACGAGCAGTACTTC	few	TRBV4-3	TRBJ2-7	.
CASRQGLAGADTQYF	TGTGCCAGCAGACAGGGACTAGCGGGGGCAGATACGCAGTATTTT	few	TRBV5-5	TRBJ2-3	TRBD2
CASSPPPGSLNTEAFF	TGTGCCAGCAGCCCGCCTCCGGGGTCCCTGAACACTGAAGCTTTCTTT	.	TRBV7-2	TRBJ1-1	.
CASSKPQGEDVGEQFF	TGTGCCAGCAGCAAACCGCAGGGGGAGGACGTCGGTGAGCAGTTCTTC	few	TRBV7-9	TRBJ2-1	.
CATKQSGRTQETQYF	TGTGCCACCAAGCAAAGCGGGAGGACCCAAGAGACCCAGTACTTC	few	TRBV28	TRBJ2-5	TRBD2
CASSLLGDPYNEQFF	TGTGCCAGCAGTTTATTGGGGGACCCATACAATGAGCAGTTCTTC	few	TRBV27	TRBJ2-1	.
CASSLGGSGSLNTGELFF	TGCGCCAGCAGCTTGGGAGGTAGCGGGAGTTTGAACACCGGGGAGCTGTTTTTT	.	TRBV5-1	TRBJ2-2	TRBD2
CSARGGDMSYEQYF	TGCAGTGCTAGAGGGGGGGACATGTCCTACGAGCAGTACTTC	few	TRBV20-1	TRBJ2-7	.
CASSLARGGLSNQPQHF	TGTGCCAGCAGCTTAGCGAGAGGAGGGTTGAGCAATCAGCCCCAGCATTTT	few	TRBV7-2	TRBJ1-5	.
CATSPRVSGVGEQFF	TGTGCCACCAGTCCTAGGGTCAGCGGCGTAGGTGAGCAGTTCTTC	few	TRBV24-1	TRBJ2-1	.
CASSLASGALDDTQYF	TGTGCCAGCAGTCTAGCTAGCGGGGCTTTGGACGATACGCAGTATTTT	once	TRBV3-1	TRBJ2-3	TRBD2
CASRDRGDSDIQYF	TGTGCCAGCAGAGACAGGGGAGACTCGGACATTCAGTACTTC	.	TRBV2	TRBJ2-4	TRBD1
CASSEYRDANEQFF	TGTGCCAGCAGTGAGTACCGGGACGCCAATGAGCAGTTCTTC	few	TRBV12-3/TRBV12-4	TRBJ2-1	.
CASSQDLQGSQHF	TGTGCCAGCAGCCAAGATTTACAGGGGTCCCAGCATTTT	few	TRBV3-1	TRBJ1-5	TRBD1
CASSKLTPPRGSYNEQFF	TGTGCCAGCAGCAAGTTGACCCCACCGCGGGGGTCCTACAATGAGCAGTTCTTC	few	TRBV11-2	TRBJ2-1	TRBD2
CATSDPGQAHGETQYF	TGTGCCACCAGTGACCCCGGACAGGCCCACGGAGAGACCCAGTACTTC	.	TRBV24-1	TRBJ2-5	TRBD1
CASSVGETGVYEQYF	TGTGCCAGCAGCGTAGGTGAGACAGGGGTCTACGAGCAGTACTTC	few	TRBV9	TRBJ2-7	TRBD1
CASSEPGQKAFF	TGTGCCAGCAGTGAGCCGGGACAGAAAGCTTTCTTT	few	TRBV6-1	TRBJ1-1	TRBD1
CASSRTDGAYEQYF	TGTGCCAGCAGCCGCACGGACGGCGCCTACGAGCAGTACTTC	few	TRBV4-2	TRBJ2-7	.
CASRKGIRVHSTDTQYF	TGTGCCAGCAGAAAAGGGATTAGGGTCCATAGCACAGATACGCAGTATTTT	.	TRBV7-8	TRBJ2-3	.
CASSQVPGALEQYF	TGCGCCAGCAGCCAAGTCCCCGGGGCGCTGGAGCAGTACTTC	.	TRBV4-3	TRBJ2-7	.
CASSLQGEMGNEQFF	TGCGCCAGCAGCCTCCAGGGGGAGATGGGCAATGAGCAGTTCTTC	.	TRBV5-1	TRBJ2-1	TRBD1
CATSGNRDYSYNEQFF	TGTGCCACCAGTGGCAACCGGGACTACTCCTACAATGAGCAGTTCTTC	few	TRBV24-1	TRBJ2-1	TRBD2
CSAPGRGAGNTIYF	TGCAGTGCGCCGGGACGGGGGGCTGGAAACACCATATATTTT	many	TRBV20-1	TRBJ1-3	.
CATSSLQVADTQYF	TGTGCCACCAGCAGCCTGCAGGTGGCAGATACGCAGTATTTT	few	TRBV15	TRBJ2-3	.
CSARRPQGGSDTQYF	TGCAGTGCTAGACGCCCCCAAGGGGGTTCAGATACGCAGTATTTT	few	TRBV20-1	TRBJ2-3	.
CASSQGGGVGGTDTQYF	TGTGCCAGCAGCCAAGGCGGGGGGGTTGGTGGCACAGATACGCAGTATTTT	.	TRBV3-1	TRBJ2-3	TRBD2
CSASGVGSGLAGRYNEQFF	TGCAGTGCTAGTGGAGTCGGGTCGGGACTAGCGGGAAGATACAATGAGCAGTTCTTC	few	TRBV20-1	TRBJ2-1	TRBD2
CSASKGPSNQPQHF	TGCAGTGCTAGTAAAGGGCCTAGCAATCAGCCCCAGCATTTT	.	TRBV20-1	TRBJ1-5	.
CASRTLGGGETQYF	TGTGCCAGCAGGACCTTAGGGGGCGGTGAGACCCAGTACTTC	few	TRBV2	TRBJ2-5	TRBD1
CASSYGPEGETQYF	TGTGCCAGCAGTTACGGCCCTGAGGGGGAGACCCAGTACTTC	few	TRBV6-5	TRBJ2-5	.
CASSRAGTGSYNEQFF	TGTGCCAGCAGCCGGGCCGGGACAGGGTCCTACAATGAGCAGTTCTTC	few	TRBV5-5	TRBJ2-1	TRBD1
CASRSGFNTEAFF	TGTGCCAGCAGGTCAGGGTTCAACACTGAAGCTTTCTTT	few	TRBV6-1	TRBJ1-1	.
CASSEIGAGNQPQHF	TGTGCCAGCAGTGAGATTGGGGCGGGAAATCAGCCCCAGCATTTT	.	TRBV2	TRBJ1-5	.
CASSPRHFEGSGNTIYF	TGTGCCAGCAGTCCCCGACACTTCGAGGGGTCTGGAAACACCATATATTTT	.	TRBV27	TRBJ1-3	.
CASSPDSFGYTF	TGTGCCAGCAGCCCTGACAGTTTTGGCTACACCTTC	many	TRBV12-3/TRBV12-4	TRBJ1-2	.
CASSDISGTSGNTDTQYF	TGCGCCAGCAGTGACATCTCCGGGACTAGCGGGAACACAGATACGCAGTATTTT	.	TRBV10-2	TRBJ2-3	TRBD2
CASSLDRYGYTF	TGTGCCAGCAGCTTGGACCGCTATGGCTACACCTTC	.	TRBV5-5	TRBJ1-2	.
CASSLGPGQGFNEQFF	TGCGCCAGCAGCTTGGGCCCGGGACAGGGGTTCAATGAGCAGTTCTTC	few	TRBV5-1	TRBJ2-1	TRBD1
CSARDGESSYNEQFF	TGCAGTGCTAGAGATGGGGAGAGCTCCTACAATGAGCAGTTCTTC	.	TRBV20-1	TRBJ2-1	.
CASSLGTAGTDTQYF	TGTGCCAGCAGCTTGGGGACAGCTGGGACAGATACGCAGTATTTT	few	TRBV7-8	TRBJ2-3	TRBD1
CATSDITSGSYNEQFF	TGTGCCACCAGTGATATAACTAGCGGGAGCTACAATGAGCAGTTCTTC	.	TRBV24-1	TRBJ2-1	TRBD2
CASSSKDGVADNPCGYTF	TGTGCTAGCAGCTCTAAAGACGGGGTAGCGGACAACCCTTGTGGCTACACCTTC	.	TRBV7-7	TRBJ1-2	.
CAIQGQGSYEQYF	TGTGCCATCCAGGGACAGGGGTCGTACGAGCAGTACTTC	few	TRBV10-3	TRBJ2-7	TRBD1
CASSSKWTSGYNEQFF	TGCGCCAGCAGCTCGAAATGGACTAGCGGTTACAATGAGCAGTTCTTC	few	TRBV5-1	TRBJ2-1	TRBD2
CASSQTSGGAFGTDTQYF	TGTGCCAGCAGCCAGACTAGCGGGGGAGCCTTCGGCACAGATACGCAGTATTTT	few	TRBV11-2	TRBJ2-3	TRBD2